This paragraph covers one TCR beta chain sequence. Its antigen target is currently unknown. No much larger clone is present one base from it, and per-base qualities are unavailable. This specimen includes other DNA sequences encoding the same CDR3. The data derive from a study of blood T cell repertoires in COVID-19 (dated by TCRdb to about 2020). In terms of the full investigation: The collaborator samples originated in the United States, Italy and Spain and spanned the acute and convalescent phases of COVID-19. The prospective study material was composed of cDNA or gDNA derived from T cells, B-cell-depleted T cells, or PBMCs. Subjects who had been exposed to COVID-19, were actively infected with it, or had recovered from it provided the deeply sampled blood TCRbeta repertoires that made up the dataset. The repertoires were released in a freely available public database intended as a resource for research on the immune response to SARS-CoV-2. The samples were drawn from the first 160 participants of the ongoing ImmuneRACE study and from 1,254 subjects provided by 6 global collaborators. A de-identified subject ID, COVID-19 status, age in years and sex were almost always included in the sample metadata. Where available, HLA class I and class II types were obtained from metadata supplied by the sample provider rather than from assay-based typing.

TCRbeta CDR3 regions were amplified from genomic DNA by means of the immunoSEQ Assay, a bias-controlled multiplex PCR. The authors' pipeline ran thus. The number of nucleated cells in each sample was estimated from the amplification of reference gene primers within the assay. Sequence reads were collapsed and filtered to measure the absolute abundance of every unique TCRbeta CDR3 rearrangement. Productive Simpson clonality was computed per sample as the square root of Simpson's diversity index over productive rearrangements. Sourced from immuneACCESS, this table was stored by TCRdb with only in-frame sequences that have V and J called. A share of the clones is absent; for the studies checked, an unresolved V gene accounts for under half, and the remainder has no known explanation. V and J calls and clone size are as listed in that table; D and trimming were resolved from the DNA. The sample yields 65,000 to 80,000 clones; 86% were counted once. Approximately 15% of the sample is taken by the ten largest.

The CDR3 runs 16 amino acids, cysteine and phenylalanine included. Only the CDR3 DNA stays, 48 bases, in frame from base 1. Trimming takes 0 bases off V and 2 bases off J; junction bases not matched to a gene: 7. The germline V gene (reference sequence) sets CDR1 to SGHKS and CDR2 to YYEKEE. The full study reports these points: The amount of clinical and demographic metadata varied by source and participant and was provided uncurated.

Collaborating institutions collected whole blood in K2EDTA tubes following their own protocols. Collaborator samples were shipped for TCRbeta analysis as frozen whole blood, isolated PBMCs, or DNA extracted from either sample type. In this chain, TRBV5-5 is recombined with TRBJ1-1; TRBD1 aligns with 7 central bases. The sequencing sample was made of peripheral blood. This TCR came from a man older than 75 in a cohort sampled during active COVID-19. The CDR3 loop reads CASSLAGVGGNTEAFF. The base sequence is TGTGCCAGCAGCTTGGCCGGGGTAGGGGGCAACACTGAAGCTTTCTTT.